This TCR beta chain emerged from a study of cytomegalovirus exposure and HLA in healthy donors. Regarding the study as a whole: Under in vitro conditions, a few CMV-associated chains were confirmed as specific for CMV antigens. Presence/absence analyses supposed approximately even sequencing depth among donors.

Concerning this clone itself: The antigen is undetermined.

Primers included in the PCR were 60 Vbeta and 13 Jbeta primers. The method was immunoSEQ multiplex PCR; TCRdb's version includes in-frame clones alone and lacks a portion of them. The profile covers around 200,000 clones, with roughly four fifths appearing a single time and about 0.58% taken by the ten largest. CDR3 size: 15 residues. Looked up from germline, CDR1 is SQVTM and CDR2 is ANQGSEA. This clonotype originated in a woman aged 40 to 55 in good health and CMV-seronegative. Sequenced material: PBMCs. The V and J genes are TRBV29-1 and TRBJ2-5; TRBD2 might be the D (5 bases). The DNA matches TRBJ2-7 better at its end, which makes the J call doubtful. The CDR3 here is CSVESGGGFSYEQYF. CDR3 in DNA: TGCAGCGTTGAAAGTGGTGGAGGATTCTCCTACGAGCAGTACTTC.